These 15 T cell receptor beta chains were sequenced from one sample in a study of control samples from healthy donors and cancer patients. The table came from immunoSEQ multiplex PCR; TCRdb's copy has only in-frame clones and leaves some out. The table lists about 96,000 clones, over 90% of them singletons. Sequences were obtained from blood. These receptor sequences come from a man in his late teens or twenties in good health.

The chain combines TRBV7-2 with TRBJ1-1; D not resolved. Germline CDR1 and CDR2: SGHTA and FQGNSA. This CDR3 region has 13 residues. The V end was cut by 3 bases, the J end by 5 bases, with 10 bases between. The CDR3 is CASSLEVGTEAFF. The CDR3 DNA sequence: TGTGCCAGCAGCTTGGAGGTGGGGACTGAAGCTTTCTTT.

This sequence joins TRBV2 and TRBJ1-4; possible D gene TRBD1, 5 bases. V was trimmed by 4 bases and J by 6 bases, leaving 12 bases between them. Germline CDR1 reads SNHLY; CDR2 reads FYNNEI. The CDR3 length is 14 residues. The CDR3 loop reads CASSVGLGDEKLFF. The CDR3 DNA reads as TGTGCCAGCAGTGTGGGACTCGGGGATGAAAAACTGTTTTTT.

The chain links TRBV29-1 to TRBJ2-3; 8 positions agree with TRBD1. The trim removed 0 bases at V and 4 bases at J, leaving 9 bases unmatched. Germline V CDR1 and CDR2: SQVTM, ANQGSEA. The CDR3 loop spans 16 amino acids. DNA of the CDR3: TGCAGCGTTGAAGATGTTGCAGGGGGCAAATCAGATACGCAGTATTTT. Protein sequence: CSVEDVAGGKSDTQYF.

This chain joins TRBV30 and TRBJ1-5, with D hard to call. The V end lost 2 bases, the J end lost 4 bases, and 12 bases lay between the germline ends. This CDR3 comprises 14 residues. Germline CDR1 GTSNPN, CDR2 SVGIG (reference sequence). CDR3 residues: CAWSRIGGNQPQHF. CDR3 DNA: TGTGCCTGGAGTAGAATAGGAGGGAATCAGCCCCAGCATTTT.

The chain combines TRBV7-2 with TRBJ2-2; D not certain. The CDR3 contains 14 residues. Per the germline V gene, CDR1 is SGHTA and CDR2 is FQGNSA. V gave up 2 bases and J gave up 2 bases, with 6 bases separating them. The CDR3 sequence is CASSLSINTGELFF. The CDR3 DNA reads TGTGCCAGCAGCTTATCGATAAACACCGGGGAGCTGTTTTTT.

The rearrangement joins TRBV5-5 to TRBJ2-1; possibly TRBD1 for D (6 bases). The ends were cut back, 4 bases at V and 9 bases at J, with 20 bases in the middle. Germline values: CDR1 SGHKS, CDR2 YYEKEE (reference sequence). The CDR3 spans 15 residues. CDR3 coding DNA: TGTGCCAGCAGCGCCCAGGACAGATGGGTCGGTGAGCAGTTCTTC. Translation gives CASSAQDRWVGEQFF. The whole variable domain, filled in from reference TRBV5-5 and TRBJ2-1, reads DAGVTQSPTHLIKTRGQQVTLRCSPISGHKSVSWYQQVLGQGPQFIFQYYEKEERGRGNFPDRFSARQFPNYSSELNVNALLLGDSALYLCASSAQDRWVGEQFFGPGTRLTVL.

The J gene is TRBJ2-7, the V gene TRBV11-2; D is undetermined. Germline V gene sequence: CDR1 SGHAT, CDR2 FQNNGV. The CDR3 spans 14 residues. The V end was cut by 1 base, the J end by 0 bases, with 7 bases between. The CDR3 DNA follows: TGTGCCAGCAGCTTAGTCCCGAGCTCCTACGAGCAGTACTTC. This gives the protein CASSLVPSSYEQYF.

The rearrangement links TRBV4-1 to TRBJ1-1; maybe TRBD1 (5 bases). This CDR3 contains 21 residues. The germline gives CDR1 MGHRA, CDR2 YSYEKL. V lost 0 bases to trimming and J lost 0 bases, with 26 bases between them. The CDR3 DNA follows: TGCGCCAGCAGCCAAGATCCCCCCTTAGGTTCGTTAGGAGGGGTGAACACTGAAGCTTTCTTT. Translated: CASSQDPPLGSLGGVNTEAFF.

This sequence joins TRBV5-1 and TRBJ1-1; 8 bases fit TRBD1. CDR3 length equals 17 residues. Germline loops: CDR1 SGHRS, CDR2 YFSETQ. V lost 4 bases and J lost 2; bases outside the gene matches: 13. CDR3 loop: CASSTWTGRGLNTEAFF. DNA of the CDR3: TGCGCCAGCAGCACCTGGACAGGGAGGGGGCTTAACACTGAAGCTTTCTTT.

Here the CDR3 DNA reads TGCAGCGTTGTTGCTGGGTCCCTTGGTAATGAGCAGTTCTTC. As protein: CSVVAGSLGNEQFF. This sequence joins TRBV29-1 and TRBJ2-1, with D unresolved. Deletions cut 4 bases from V and 7 bases from J, with 17 bases between. Germline values: CDR1 SQVTM, CDR2 ANQGSEA. This CDR3 is built from 14 residues.

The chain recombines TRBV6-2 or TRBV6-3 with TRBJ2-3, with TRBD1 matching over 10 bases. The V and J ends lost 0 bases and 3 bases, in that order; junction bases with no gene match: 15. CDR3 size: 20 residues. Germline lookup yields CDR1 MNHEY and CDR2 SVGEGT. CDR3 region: CASSYSLRQGAWMGTDTQYF. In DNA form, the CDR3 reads TGTGCCAGCAGTTACTCTCTCAGACAGGGGGCGTGGATGGGAACAGATACGCAGTATTTT.

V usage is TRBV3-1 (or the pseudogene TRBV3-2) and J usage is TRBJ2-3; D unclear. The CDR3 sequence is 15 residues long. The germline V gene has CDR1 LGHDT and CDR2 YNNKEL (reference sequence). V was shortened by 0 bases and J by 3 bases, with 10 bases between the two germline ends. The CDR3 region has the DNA TGTGCCAGCAGCCAAGAGCAGCGAATTACAGATACGCAGTATTTT. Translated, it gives CASSQEQRITDTQYF.

Written as DNA, the CDR3 is TGCGCCAGCAGCCGAACGGGACAGGTTCCTGAAGCTTTCTTT. The encoded protein is CASSRTGQVPEAFF. The chain joins TRBV4-3 to TRBJ1-1; 8 bases fit TRBD1. Germline V lookup: CDR1 LGHNA, CDR2 YSLEER. J lost 6 bases, V lost 4 bases, and 7 bases had no gene match. This CDR3 is 14 amino acids long.

The CDR3 sequence: CASSLGTGPGGYTF. The CDR3 nucleotides read TGTGCCAGCAGCTTGGGTACGGGGCCAGGTGGCTACACCTTC. The chain combines TRBV5-8 with TRBJ1-2; possible D gene TRBD1, 5 bases. Germline V gene data show CDR1 as SGHTS and CDR2 as YDEGEE. V dropped 0 bases and J dropped 7 bases, with 13 bases sitting between them. This CDR3 is built from 14 residues.

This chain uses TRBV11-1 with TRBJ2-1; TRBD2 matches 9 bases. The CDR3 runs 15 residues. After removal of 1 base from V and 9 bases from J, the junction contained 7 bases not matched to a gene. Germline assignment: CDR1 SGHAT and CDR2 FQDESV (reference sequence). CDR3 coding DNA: TGTGCCAGCAGCTTAGAGATAGCGGGAGAACGTGAGCAGTTCTTC. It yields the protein CASSLEIAGEREQFF. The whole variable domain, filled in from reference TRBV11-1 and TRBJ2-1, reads EAEVAQSPRYKITEKSQAVAFWCDPISGHATLYWYRQILGQGPELLVQFQDESVVDDSQLPKDRFSAERLKGVDSTLKIQPAELGDSAMYLCASSLEIAGEREQFFGPGTRLTVL.